The TCR beta chain described here comes from a study of shared clonotypes between healthy human individuals. The CDR3 runs 16 residues. Germline loops: CDR1 SGHNT, CDR2 YYREEE (reference sequence). The ends lost 4 bases at V and 10 bases at J; junction bases unmatched: 15. Replicate PCRs from sorted subsets contained 200 ng DNA, which is 31,000 or so T cell genomes. Assay used: immunoSEQ multiplex PCR; TCRdb lists only in-frame clones, some missing. Of about 2.4 million clones in the sample, approximately 93% were seen once. The genes are TRBV5-4 and TRBJ2-1, with 9 positions matching TRBD2. The TCR sequence derives from a man between 18 and 35 years old in good health. Some clones in this sample may be carry-over from other donors' samples. The specimen sequenced was naive CD4+ T cells from PBMCs. Subset noted: CD45RA+ positively selected. CDR3 in amino acids: CASSATGTSRYGEQFF. The CDR3 nucleotides read TGTGCCAGCAGCGCCACAGGGACTAGCAGATACGGGGAGCAGTTCTTC.